This T cell receptor beta chain was retrieved from a study of blood T cell repertoires in COVID-19 (dated by TCRdb to the early 2020s). For context, the study as a whole: Samples from collaborators originated in the United States, Italy and Spain and spanned both the acute and convalescent phases of COVID-19. The material from the prospective study consisted of cDNA or gDNA derived from T cells, B-cell-depleted T cells, or PBMCs. Deeply sampled blood TCRbeta repertoires from subjects exposed to, actively infected with, or recovered from COVID-19 were included in the dataset. The repertoires were made available in a free public database intended to serve as a resource for research on the immune response to SARS-CoV-2. Samples were obtained from the ongoing ImmuneRACE study (first 160 participants) and from about 1,300 subjects provided by 6 global collaborators. Nearly every sample came with metadata listing a de-identified subject ID, COVID-19 status, age in years and sex. Where HLA class I and class II types were available, the types were taken from metadata supplied by the sample provider, not from assay-based typing. The study at large found these results: The quantity of clinical and demographic metadata differed by source and by participant and was supplied without curation.

Participants in the prospective study were enrolled through a virtual design, were aged roughly 18 to 95 years, and lived in approximately 25 United States geographic areas. In the prospective study, participants were assigned to cohorts based on the clinical history participants reported in a screening survey and a study questionnaire. For ImmuneRACE Cohort 3, a participant was defined as recovered based on two consecutive negative NP/OP PCR tests, clearance by a healthcare professional, or resolution of symptoms. Mobile phlebotomists in the prospective study collected whole blood, serum and a nasopharyngeal or oropharyngeal swab from every participant. Prospective study participants could optionally give additional blood draws and questionnaires over an approximately 2-month period. Prospective study blood samples were shipped either frozen or at room temperature before DNA extraction. This clone was seen more than once but under ten times. No cognate antigen has been identified for it. One base away there is no much larger clone; base qualities are not given.

TCRbeta CDR3 regions were amplified from genomic DNA using the immunoSEQ Assay, a bias-controlled multiplex PCR. Under the source paper's analysis protocol: The number of nucleated cells in each sample was estimated by amplification of reference gene primers within the assay. To quantify the absolute abundance of each unique TCRbeta CDR3 rearrangement, sequence reads were collapsed and filtered. Productive Simpson clonality was computed per sample as the square root of Simpson's diversity index over productive rearrangements. TCRdb limited this immuneACCESS table to in-frame rearrangements with V and J called. A share of clones is missing; checked studies link under half to unresolved V genes, and the rest is unexplained. Clone size and the V and J calls come from that table; the DNA yielded D and trimming. In all, the sample holds 150,000 to 200,000 clones, and 75% to 90% of those were seen once. More than 3% of the sample rests with the top ten.

The CDR3 runs 16 amino acids, cysteine and phenylalanine included. The DNA shown is the 48-base CDR3, in frame from base 1. Looking up the germline V gene yields CDR1 SQVTM and CDR2 ANQGSEA. At the junction V is shortened by 1 base and J by 1 base; bases outside the gene matches: 5. This receptor was taken from a woman aged 55-69 years who had recovered from COVID-19. The sequenced material came from PBMCs or T cells enriched from blood (not recorded which). The chain was built from TRBV29-1 and TRBJ2-1; TRBD1 aligns with 9 central bases. Here is the DNA: TGCAGCGTTGAAGGGGACAGGGTAGGATCCTACAATGAGCAGTTCTTC. This translates into CSVEGDRVGSYNEQFF.